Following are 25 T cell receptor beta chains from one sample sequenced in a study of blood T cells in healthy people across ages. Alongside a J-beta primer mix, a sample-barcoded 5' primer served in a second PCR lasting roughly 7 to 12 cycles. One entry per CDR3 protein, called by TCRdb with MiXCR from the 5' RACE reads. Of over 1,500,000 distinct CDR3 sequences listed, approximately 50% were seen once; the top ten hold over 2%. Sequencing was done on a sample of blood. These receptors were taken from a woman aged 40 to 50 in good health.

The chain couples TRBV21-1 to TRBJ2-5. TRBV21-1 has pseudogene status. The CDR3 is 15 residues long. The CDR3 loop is CASSKGGTEQETQYF. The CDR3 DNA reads TGTGCCAGCAGCAAAGGTGGTACCGAACAAGAGACCCAGTACTTC.

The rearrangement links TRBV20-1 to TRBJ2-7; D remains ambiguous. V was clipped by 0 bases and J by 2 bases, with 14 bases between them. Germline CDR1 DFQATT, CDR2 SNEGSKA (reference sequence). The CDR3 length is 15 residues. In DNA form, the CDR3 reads TGCAGTGCTAGAGATTGGGCCTCCATGGCCTACGAGCAGTACTTC. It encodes CSARDWASMAYEQYF.

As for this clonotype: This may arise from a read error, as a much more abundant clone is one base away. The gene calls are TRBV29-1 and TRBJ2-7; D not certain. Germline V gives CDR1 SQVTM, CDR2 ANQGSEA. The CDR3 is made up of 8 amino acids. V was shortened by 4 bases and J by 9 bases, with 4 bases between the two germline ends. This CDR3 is CSVAGQYF. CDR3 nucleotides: TGCAGCGTTGCCGGGCAGTACTTC.

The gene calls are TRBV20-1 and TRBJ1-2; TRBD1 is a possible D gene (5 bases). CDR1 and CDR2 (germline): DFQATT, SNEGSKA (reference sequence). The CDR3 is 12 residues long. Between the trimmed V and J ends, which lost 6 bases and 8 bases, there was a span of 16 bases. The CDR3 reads CSAGRTSGGYTF. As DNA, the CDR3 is TGCAGTGCCGGGAGGACAAGTGGGGGCTACACCTTC.

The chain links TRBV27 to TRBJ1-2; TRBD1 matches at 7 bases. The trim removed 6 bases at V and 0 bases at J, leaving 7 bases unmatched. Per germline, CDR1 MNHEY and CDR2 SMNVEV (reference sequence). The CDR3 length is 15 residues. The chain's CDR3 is CASSPLGQPNYGYTF. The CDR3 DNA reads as TGTGCCAGCAGCCCCCTGGGACAGCCTAACTATGGCTACACCTTC.

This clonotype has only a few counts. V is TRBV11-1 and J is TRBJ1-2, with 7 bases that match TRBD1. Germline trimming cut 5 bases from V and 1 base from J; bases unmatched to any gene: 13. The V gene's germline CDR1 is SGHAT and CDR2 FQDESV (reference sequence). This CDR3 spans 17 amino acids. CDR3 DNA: TGTGCCAGCAGCCACGCCGGGACAGCCACGAATAACTATGGCTACACCTTC. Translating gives CASSHAGTATNNYGYTF. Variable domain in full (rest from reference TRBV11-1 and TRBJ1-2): EAEVAQSPRYKITEKSQAVAFWCDPISGHATLYWYRQILGQGPELLVQFQDESVVDDSQLPKDRFSAERLKGVDSTLKIQPAELGDSAMYLCASSHAGTATNNYGYTFGSGTRLTVV.

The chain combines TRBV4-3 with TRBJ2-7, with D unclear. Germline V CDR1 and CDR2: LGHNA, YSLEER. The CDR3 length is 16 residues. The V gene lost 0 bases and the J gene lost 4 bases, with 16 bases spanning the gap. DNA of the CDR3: TGCGCCAGCAGCCAAGATCCCAGAAATCCCTATTACGAGCAGTACTTC. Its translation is CASSQDPRNPYYEQYF.

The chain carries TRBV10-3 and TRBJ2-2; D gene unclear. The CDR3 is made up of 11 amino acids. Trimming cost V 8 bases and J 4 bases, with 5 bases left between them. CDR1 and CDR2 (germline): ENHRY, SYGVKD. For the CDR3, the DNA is TGTGCCATCGGCCTCACCGGGGAGCTGTTTTTT. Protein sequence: CAIGLTGELFF.

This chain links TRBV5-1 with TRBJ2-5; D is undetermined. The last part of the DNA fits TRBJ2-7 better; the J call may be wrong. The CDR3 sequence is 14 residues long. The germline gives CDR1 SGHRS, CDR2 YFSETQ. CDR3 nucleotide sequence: TGCGCCAGTAGATTACAGCCCCCTACCTACGAGCAGTACTTC. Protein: CASRLQPPTYEQYF.

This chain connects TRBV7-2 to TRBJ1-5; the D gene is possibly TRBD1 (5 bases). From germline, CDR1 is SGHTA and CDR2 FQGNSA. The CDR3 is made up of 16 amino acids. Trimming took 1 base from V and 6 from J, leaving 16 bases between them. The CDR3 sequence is CASSLVAAGGVQPQHF. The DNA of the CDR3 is TGTGCCAGCAGCTTAGTGGCGGCTGGGGGGGTTCAGCCCCAGCATTTT.

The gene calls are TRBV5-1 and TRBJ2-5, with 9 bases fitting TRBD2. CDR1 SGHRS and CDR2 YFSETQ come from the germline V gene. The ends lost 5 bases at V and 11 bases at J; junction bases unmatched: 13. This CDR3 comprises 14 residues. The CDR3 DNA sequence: TGCGCCAGCAGTTCAGCGGGGGGTCCCAATGAGCAGTACTTC. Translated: CASSSAGGPNEQYF.

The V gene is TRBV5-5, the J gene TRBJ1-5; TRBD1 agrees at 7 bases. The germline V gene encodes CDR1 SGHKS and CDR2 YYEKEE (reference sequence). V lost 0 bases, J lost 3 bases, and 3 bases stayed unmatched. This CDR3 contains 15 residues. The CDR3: CASSLGTGHNQPQHF. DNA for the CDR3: TGTGCCAGCAGCTTGGGGACAGGCCACAATCAGCCCCAGCATTTT.

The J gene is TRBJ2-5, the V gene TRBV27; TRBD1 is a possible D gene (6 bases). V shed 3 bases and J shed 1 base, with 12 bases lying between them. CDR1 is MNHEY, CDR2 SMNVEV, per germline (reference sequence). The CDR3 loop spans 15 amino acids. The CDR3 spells CASSFEGQFQETQYF. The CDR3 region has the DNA TGTGCCAGCAGTTTTGAGGGACAATTCCAAGAGACCCAGTACTTC.

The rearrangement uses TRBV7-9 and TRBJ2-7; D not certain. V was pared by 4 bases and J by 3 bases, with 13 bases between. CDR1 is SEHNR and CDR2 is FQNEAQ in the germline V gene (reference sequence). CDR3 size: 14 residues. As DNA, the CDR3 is TGTGCCAGCAGCTATAGGGCCACGGGCTACGAGCAGTACTTC. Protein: CASSYRATGYEQYF.

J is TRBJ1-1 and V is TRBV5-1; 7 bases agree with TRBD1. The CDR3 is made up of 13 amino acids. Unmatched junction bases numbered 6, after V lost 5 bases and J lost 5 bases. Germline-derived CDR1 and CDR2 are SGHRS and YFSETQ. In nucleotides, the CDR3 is TGCGCCAGCAGGGTACAGGGGAAGACTGAAGCTTTCTTT. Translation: CASRVQGKTEAFF.

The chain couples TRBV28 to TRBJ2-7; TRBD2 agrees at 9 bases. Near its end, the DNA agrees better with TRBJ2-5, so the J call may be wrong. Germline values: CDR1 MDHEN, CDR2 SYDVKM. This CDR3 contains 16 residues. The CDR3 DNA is TGTGCCAGCAGTTTATGGGCTAGCGGGGTTCAAGAGACCCAGTACTTC. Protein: CASSLWASGVQETQYF.

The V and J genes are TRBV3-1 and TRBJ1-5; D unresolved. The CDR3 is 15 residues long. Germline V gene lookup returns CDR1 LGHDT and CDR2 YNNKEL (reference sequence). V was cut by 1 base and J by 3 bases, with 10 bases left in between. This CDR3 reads CASSQALGSNQPQHF. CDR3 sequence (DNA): TGTGCCAGCAGCCAAGCTCTCGGGTCCAATCAGCCCCAGCATTTT. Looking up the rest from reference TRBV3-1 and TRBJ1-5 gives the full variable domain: DTAVSQTPKYLVTQMGNDKSIKCEQNLGHDTMYWYKQDSKKFLKIMFSYNNKELIINETVPNRFSPKSPDKAHLNLHINSLELGDSAVYFCASSQALGSNQPQHFGDGTRLSIL.

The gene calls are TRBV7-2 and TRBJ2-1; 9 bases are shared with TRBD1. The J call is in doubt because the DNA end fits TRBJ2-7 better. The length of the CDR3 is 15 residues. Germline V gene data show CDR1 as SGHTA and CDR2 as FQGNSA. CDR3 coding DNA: TGTGCCAGCAGCCTCACAGGGGGCGCAAACAATGAGCAGTACTTC. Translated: CASSLTGGANNEQYF.

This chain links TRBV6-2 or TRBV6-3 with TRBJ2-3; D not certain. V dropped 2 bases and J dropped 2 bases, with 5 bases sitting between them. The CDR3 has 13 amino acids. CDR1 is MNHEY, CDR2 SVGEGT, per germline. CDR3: CASSYRLTDTQYF. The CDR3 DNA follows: TGTGCCAGCAGTTACCGTCTCACAGATACGCAGTATTTT.

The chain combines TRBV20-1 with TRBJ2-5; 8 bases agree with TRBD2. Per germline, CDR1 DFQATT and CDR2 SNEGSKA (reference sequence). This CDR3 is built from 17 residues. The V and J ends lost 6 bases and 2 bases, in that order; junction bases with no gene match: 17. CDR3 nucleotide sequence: TGCAGTGCAAATACCCTATGGCGGGGGGCGTCTCAAGAGACCCAGTACTTC. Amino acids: CSANTLWRGASQETQYF.

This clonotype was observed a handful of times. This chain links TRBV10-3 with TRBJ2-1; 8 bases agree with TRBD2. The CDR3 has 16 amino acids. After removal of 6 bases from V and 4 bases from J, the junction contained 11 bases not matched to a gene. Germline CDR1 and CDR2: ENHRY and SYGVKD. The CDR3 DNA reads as TGTGCCATCAGCAGCCCAAGCGGGGGAACTTACAATGAGCAGTTCTTC. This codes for CAISSPSGGTYNEQFF.

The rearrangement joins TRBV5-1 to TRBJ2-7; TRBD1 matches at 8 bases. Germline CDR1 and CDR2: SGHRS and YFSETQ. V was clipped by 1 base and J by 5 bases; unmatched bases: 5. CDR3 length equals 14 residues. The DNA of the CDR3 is TGCGCCAGCAGCTTGTTCGGACAGGGTAACGAGCAGTACTTC. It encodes CASSLFGQGNEQYF.

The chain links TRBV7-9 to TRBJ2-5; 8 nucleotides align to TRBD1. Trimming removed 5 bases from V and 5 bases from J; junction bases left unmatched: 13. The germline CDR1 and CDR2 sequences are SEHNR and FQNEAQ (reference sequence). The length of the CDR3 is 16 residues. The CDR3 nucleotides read TGTGCCAGCAGCCCCCAAGGACAGGGATCGAAGGAGACCCAGTACTTC. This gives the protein CASSPQGQGSKETQYF. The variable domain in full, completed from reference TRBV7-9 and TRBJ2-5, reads DTGVSQNPRHKITKRGQNVTFRCDPISEHNRLYWYRQTLGQGPEFLTYFQNEAQLEKSRLLSDRFSAERPKGSFSTLEIQRTEQGDSAMYLCASSPQGQGSKETQYFGPGTRLLVL.

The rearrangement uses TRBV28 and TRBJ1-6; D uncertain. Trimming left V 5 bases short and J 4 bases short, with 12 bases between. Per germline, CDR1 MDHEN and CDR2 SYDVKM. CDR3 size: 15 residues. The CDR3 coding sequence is TGTGCCAGCAGTCCTCCAAGTGGGTATAATTCACCCCTCCACTTT. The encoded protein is CASSPPSGYNSPLHF.

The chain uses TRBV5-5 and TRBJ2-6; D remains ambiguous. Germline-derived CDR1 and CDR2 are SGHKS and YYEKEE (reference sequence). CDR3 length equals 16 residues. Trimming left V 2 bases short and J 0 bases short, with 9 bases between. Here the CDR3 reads CASSFFPNSGANVLTF. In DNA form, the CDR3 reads TGTGCCAGCAGCTTTTTCCCGAACTCTGGGGCCAACGTCCTGACTTTC. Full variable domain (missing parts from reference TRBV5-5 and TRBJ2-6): DAGVTQSPTHLIKTRGQQVTLRCSPISGHKSVSWYQQVLGQGPQFIFQYYEKEERGRGNFPDRFSARQFPNYSSELNVNALLLGDSALYLCASSFFPNSGANVLTFGAGSRLTVL.